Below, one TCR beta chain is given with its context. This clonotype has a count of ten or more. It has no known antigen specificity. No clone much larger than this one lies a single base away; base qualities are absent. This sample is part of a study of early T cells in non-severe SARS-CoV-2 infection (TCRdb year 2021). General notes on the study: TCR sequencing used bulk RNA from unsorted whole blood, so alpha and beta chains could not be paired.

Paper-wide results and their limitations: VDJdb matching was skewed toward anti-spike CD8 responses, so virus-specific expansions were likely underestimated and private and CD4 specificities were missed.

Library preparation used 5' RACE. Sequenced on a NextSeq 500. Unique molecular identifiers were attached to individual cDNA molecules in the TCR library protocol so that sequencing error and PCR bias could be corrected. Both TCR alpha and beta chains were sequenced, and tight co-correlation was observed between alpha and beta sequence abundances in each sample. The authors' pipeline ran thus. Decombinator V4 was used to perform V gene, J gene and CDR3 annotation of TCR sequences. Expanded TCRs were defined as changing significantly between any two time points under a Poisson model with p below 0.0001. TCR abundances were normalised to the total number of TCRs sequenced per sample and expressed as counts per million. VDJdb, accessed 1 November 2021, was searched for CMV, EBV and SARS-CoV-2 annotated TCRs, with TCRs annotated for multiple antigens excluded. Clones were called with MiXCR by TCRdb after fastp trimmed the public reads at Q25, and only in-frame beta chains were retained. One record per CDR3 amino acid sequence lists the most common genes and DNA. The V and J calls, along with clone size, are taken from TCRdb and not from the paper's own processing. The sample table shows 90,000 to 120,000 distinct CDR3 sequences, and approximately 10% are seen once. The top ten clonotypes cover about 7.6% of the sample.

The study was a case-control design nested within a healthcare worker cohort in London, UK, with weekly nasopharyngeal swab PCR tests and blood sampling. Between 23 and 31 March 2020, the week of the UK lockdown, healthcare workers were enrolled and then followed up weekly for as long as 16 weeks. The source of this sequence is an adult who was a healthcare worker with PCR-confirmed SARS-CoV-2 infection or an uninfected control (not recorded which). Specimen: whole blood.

CDR3 reads: CASRPGQGLREQYF. The DNA sequence is given as TGTGCCAGCAGACCGGGACAGGGGTTAAGGGAGCAGTACTTC. Recombination joined TRBV6-6 with TRBJ2-7; TRBD1 aligns with 10 central bases. The CDR3 goes from the cysteine to the phenylalanine over 14 residues. The retained sequence is limited to the CDR3, 42 bases, with the frame set at the first base. CDR1 and CDR2 are drawn from the germline V gene (reference sequence): MNHNY, SVGAGI. V ends up 6 bases short and J 7 bases short, with an unmatched junction base count of 9.